The clone carrying this TCR beta chain was detected a few times. The antigen is undetermined. PCR involved 60 Vbeta and 13 Jbeta primers. The assay was immunoSEQ multiplex PCR, and TCRdb's table has in-frame clones only and misses some. The table shows roughly 190,000 clones, with approximately 78% occurring only once. These data originate in a study of cytomegalovirus exposure and HLA in healthy donors. Study-wide points: Within a later analysis, the majority of CMV-associated TCR beta chains appeared HLA-restricted.

CDR3 length equals 16 residues. Germline V gene sequence: CDR1 SGHRS, CDR2 YFSETQ. The V segment lost 3 bases and the J segment 4 bases; nucleotides outside the gene matches: 8. Sample: PBMCs. This sequence was found in a woman younger than 30 in good health and CMV-seronegative. The rearrangement uses TRBV5-1 and TRBJ2-1; 9 positions agree with TRBD2. The CDR3 DNA reads TGCGCCAGCAGCTGGTCCGTGACTAGCGGTTACAATGAGCAGTTCTTC. This encodes CASSWSVTSGYNEQFF.